This T cell receptor (beta chain) comes out of a study of response to subunit inactivated influenza vaccine (dated by TCRdb to 2016 to 2019). Context from the whole study: To follow how T cells responded to a trivalent subunit inactivated influenza vaccine, the researchers relied on deep quantitative profiling of the T cell receptor repertoire. On the study overall, not on this receptor specifically: The authors proposed that each seasonal influenza vaccination may bring in only a limited number of new T cells.

The method behind the library was RT-PCR. The data were produced on an Illumina HiSeq 2500. Clones were called with MiXCR by TCRdb after fastp trimmed the public reads at Q25, and only in-frame beta chains were retained. Every entry covers one CDR3 protein and lists the most common genes and DNA from its rows. The sample table lists 150,000 to 200,000 distinct CDR3 sequences, around 10% of them with a count of one. In total, the top ten clones hold about a third of the sample. This clonotype occurred a few times. Its specific antigen is unknown. Base qualities are not provided; no much larger clone lies one nucleotide away. The junction carries 9 bases between V and J, which are trimmed by 5 bases and 4 bases respectively. The CDR3 measures 11 amino acids from cysteine to phenylalanine. Solely the CDR3 DNA is kept, with 33 bases framed from the first base. The germline V gene sets CDR1 to SQVTM and CDR2 to ANQGSEA.

The input for sequencing was CD8+ T cells sorted from PBMCs, taken less than 30 months after vaccination. The chain is assembled from TRBV29-1 and TRBJ2-7; no confident D gene assignment can be made. The receptor was isolated from a man between 50 and 75 years old who received an inactivated influenza vaccine. Donor details come from another sample of the same person, matched by shared clones. The bases read TGCAGCGTTCACGACGGTTACGAGCAGTACTTC. Translation gives CSVHDGYEQYF.